This entry features one T cell receptor beta chain sequence. Profiled with immunoSEQ multiplex PCR; TCRdb holds only in-frame clones, not every one. The sample holds 100,000 or so clones, roughly 87% seen once. These data belong to a study of cytomegalovirus exposure and HLA in healthy donors. Source material: PBMCs. This TCR was recovered from a woman in her twenties or thirties in good health and CMV-seronegative.

This chain's CDR3 is CASSLEGGRTYNEQFF. The CDR3, as DNA: TGTGCCAGCAGCTTGGAGGGCGGGAGGACCTACAATGAGCAGTTCTTC. The rearrangement links TRBV5-6 to TRBJ2-1; TRBD2 agrees at 8 bases. V shed 0 bases, J shed 2 bases, and the junction held 4 bases outside the gene matches. This CDR3 is built from 16 residues. CDR1 is SGHDT and CDR2 is YYEEEE in the germline V gene.